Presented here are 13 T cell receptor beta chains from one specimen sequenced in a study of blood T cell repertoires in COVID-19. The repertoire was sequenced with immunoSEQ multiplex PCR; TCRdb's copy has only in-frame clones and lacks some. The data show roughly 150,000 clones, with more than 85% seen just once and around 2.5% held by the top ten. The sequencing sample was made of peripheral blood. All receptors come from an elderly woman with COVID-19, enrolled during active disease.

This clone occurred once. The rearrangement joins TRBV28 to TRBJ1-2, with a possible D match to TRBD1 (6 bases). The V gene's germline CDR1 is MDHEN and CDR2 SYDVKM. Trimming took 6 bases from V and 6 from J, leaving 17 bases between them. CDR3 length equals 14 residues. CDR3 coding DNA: TGTGCCAGCAGGTCAGACAGGCGCCTTCATGGCTACACCTTC. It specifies CASRSDRRLHGYTF.

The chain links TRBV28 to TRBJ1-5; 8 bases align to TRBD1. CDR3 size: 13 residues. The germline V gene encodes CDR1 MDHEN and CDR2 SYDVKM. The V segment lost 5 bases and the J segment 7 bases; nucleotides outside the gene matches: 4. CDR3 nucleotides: TGTGCCAGCAGTGACAGGGGTTTACAGCCCCAGCATTTT. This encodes CASSDRGLQPQHF.

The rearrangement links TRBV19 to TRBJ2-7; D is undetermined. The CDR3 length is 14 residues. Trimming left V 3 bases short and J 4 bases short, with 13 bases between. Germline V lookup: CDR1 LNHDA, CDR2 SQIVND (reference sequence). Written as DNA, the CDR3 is TGTGCCAGTAGTATGGGTTCGCCGGGTTACGAGCAGTACTTC. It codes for CASSMGSPGYEQYF.

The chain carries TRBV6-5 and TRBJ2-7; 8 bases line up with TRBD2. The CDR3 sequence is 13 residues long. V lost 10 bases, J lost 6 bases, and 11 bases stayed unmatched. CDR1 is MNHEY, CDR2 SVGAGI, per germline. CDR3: CATFTSGSGEQYF. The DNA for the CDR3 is TGTGCCACCTTCACAAGCGGGAGTGGCGAGCAGTACTTC.

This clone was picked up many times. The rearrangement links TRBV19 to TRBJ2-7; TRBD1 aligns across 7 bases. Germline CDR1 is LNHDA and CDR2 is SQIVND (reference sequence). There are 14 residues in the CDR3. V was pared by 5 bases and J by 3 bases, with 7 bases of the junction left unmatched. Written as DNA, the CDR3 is TGTGCCAGTAGTGTACAGGGGCTCAGCTACGAGCAGTACTTC. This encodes CASSVQGLSYEQYF.

The CDR3 region has the DNA TGTGCCAGCAGCTTGTTAAACAAAAATGGAAACACCATATATTTT. It codes for CASSLLNKNGNTIYF. J is TRBJ1-3 and V is TRBV7-9; D uncertain. Germline V gives CDR1 SEHNR, CDR2 FQNEAQ (reference sequence). The CDR3 covers 15 residues. The V gene lost 3 bases and the J gene lost 3 bases, with 12 bases spanning the gap.

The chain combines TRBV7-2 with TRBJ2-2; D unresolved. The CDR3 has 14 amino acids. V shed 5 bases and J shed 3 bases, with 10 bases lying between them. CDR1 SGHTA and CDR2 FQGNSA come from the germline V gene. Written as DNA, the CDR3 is TGTGCCAGCAGCGCCACCAGCGACACCGGGGAGCTGTTTTTT. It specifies CASSATSDTGELFF.

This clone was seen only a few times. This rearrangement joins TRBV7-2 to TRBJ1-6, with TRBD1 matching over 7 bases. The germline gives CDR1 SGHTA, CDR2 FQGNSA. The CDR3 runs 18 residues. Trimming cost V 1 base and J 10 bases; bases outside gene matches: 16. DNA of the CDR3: TGTGCCAGCAGCTTAGGACCCCAACCGGGACAGTCTAAATCACCCCTCCACTTT. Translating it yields CASSLGPQPGQSKSPLHF.

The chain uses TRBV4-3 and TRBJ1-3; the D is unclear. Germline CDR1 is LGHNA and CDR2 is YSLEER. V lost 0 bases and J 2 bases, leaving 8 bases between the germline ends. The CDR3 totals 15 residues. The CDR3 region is CASSQDWPPGNTIYF. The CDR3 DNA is TGCGCCAGCAGCCAAGACTGGCCCCCTGGAAACACCATATATTTT.

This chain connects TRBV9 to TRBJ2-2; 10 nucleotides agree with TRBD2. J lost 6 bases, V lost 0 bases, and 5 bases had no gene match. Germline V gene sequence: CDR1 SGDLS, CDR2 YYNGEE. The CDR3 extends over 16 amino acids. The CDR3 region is CASSVGGAGGPGELFF. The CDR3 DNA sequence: TGTGCCAGCAGCGTAGGTGGAGCGGGAGGGCCCGGGGAGCTGTTTTTT.

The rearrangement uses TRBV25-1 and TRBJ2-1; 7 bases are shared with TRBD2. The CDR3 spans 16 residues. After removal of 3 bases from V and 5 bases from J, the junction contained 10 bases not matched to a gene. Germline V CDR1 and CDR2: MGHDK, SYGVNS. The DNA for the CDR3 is TGTGCCAGCAGTGACTCCTCTAGCGGCCAACACAATGAGCAGTTCTTC. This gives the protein CASSDSSSGQHNEQFF.

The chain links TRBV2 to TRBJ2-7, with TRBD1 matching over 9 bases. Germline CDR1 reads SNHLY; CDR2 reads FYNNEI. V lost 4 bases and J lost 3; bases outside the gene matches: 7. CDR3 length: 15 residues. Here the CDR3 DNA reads TGTGCCAGCAGTGCCGGGGGACAGGGCTACTACGAGCAGTACTTC. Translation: CASSAGGQGYYEQYF.

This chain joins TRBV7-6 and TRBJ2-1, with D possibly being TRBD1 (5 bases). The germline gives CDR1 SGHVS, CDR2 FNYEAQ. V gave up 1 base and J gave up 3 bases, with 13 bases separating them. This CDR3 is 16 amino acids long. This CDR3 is CASSLVGSRGYNEQFF. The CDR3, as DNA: TGTGCCAGCAGCTTAGTTGGGTCTAGGGGCTACAATGAGCAGTTCTTC.